The rows below give T cell receptor beta chains drawn from one sample of a study of OX40 agonist ivuxolimab in advanced cancers. The protocol was immunoSEQ multiplex PCR, while the TCRdb copy is restricted to in-frame clones and leaves out a portion. Of more than 60,000 clones in the sample, 85% to 95% were seen once. The specimen was CD4+ or CD8+ T cells sorted from blood, collected in a trial of the OX40 agonist ivuxolimab. These receptors originate from an adult with an advanced solid tumor such as melanoma, head and neck, liver or kidney cancer. The CDR3 runs from the conserved cysteine through the conserved F or W. Each record gives: J gene, clone size, V gene, D gene, CDR3 DNA, CDR3 protein. A D gene is named only where the DNA matches it firmly. Clone size appears in some rows only: once, few, many, or a class for an expanded clone.

J: TRBJ1-1; size: once; V: TRBV9; D: TRBD1; DNA: TGTGCCAGCAGCGCCTCCGGGACAGGGGGGACTGAAGCTTTCTTT; CDR3: CASSASGTGGTEAFF
J: TRBJ1-2; size: NA; V: TRBV6-5; D: NA; DNA: TGTGCCAGCAGTTACGACACCTATGGCTACACCTTC; CDR3: CASSYDTYGYTF
J: TRBJ1-1; size: NA; V: TRBV5-5; D: NA; DNA: TGTGCCAGCAGCTTGGATGAGGGGCTCCTTGGGTCTATCTTT; CDR3: CASSLDEGLLGSIF
J: TRBJ1-5; size: NA; V: TRBV28; D: NA; DNA: TGTGCCAGCAGTTTATCGGGGGACAATCAGCCCCAGCATTTT; CDR3: CASSLSGDNQPQHF
J: TRBJ2-7; size: NA; V: TRBV6-1; D: NA; DNA: TGTGCCAGCAGTGATGGGACGGCCAGTAGAAGATACTTC; CDR3: CASSDGTASRRYF
J: TRBJ2-3; size: NA; V: TRBV11-2; D: NA; DNA: TGTGCCAGCAGCAGAGTGGGCGACACAGATACGCAGTATTTT; CDR3: CASSRVGDTDTQYF
J: TRBJ1-4; size: NA; V: TRBV6-5; D: TRBD1; DNA: TGTGCCAGCAGGCCCACAGGGGTCGCTGAAAAACTGTTTTTT; CDR3: CASRPTGVAEKLFF
J: TRBJ1-6; size: NA; V: TRBV27; D: NA; DNA: TGTGCCAGCAGTTTAGCAGCAACATATAATTCACCCCTCCACTTT; CDR3: CASSLAATYNSPLHF
J: TRBJ1-1; size: NA; V: TRBV6-1; D: NA; DNA: TGTGCCAGCAGTGACGGGGGAATGAGAACTGAAGCTTTCTTT; CDR3: CASSDGGMRTEAFF
J: TRBJ2-5; size: NA; V: TRBV6-1; D: NA; DNA: TGTGCCAGCAGTGACAGGGACGGCAAGACCCAGTACTTC; CDR3: CASSDRDGKTQYF
J: TRBJ2-1; size: NA; V: TRBV9; D: NA; DNA: TGTGCCAGCAGCGTTGCGGACTGGGTAAACGATGAGCAGTTCTTC; CDR3: CASSVADWVNDEQFF
J: TRBJ2-7; size: NA; V: TRBV27; D: TRBD1; DNA: TGTGCCAGCAGCCCGGACAGGAATGCCCACTACGAGCAGTACTTC; CDR3: CASSPDRNAHYEQYF
J: TRBJ2-3; size: NA; V: TRBV9; D: TRBD2; DNA: TGTGCCAGCAGCGTTCCCCCTAGCGGGGGGGACACAGATACGCAGTATTTT; CDR3: CASSVPPSGGDTDTQYF